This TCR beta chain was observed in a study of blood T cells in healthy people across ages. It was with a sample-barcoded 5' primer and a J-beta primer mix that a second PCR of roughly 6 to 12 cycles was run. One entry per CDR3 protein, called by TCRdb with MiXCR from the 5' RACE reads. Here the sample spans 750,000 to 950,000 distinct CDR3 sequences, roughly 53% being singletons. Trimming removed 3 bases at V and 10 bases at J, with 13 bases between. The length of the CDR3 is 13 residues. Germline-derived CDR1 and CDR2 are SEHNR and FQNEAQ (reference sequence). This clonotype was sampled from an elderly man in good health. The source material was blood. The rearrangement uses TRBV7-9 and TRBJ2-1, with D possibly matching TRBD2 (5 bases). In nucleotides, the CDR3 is TGTGCCAGCAGCTTGGTGCGGGTGCAAGAGCAGTTCTTC. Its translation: CASSLVRVQEQFF.